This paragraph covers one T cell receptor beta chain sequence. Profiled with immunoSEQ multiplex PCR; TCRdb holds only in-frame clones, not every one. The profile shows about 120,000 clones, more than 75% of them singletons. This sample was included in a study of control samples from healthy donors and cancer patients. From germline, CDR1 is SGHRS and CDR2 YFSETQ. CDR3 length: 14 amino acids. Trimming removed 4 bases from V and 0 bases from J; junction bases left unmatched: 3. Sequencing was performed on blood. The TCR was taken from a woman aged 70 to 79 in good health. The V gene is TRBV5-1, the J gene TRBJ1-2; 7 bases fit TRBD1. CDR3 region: CASSIGTANYGYTF. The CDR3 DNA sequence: TGCGCCAGCAGCATCGGGACAGCTAACTATGGCTACACCTTC.